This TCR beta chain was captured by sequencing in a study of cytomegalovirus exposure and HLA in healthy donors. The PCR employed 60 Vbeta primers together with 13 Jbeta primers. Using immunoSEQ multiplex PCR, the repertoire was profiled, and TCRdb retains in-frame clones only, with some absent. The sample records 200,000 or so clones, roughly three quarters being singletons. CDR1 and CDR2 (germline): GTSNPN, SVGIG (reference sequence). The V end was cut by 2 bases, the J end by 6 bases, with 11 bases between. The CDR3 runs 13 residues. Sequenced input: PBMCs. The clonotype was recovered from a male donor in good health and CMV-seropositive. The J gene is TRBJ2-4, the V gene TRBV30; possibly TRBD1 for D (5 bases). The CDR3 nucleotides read TGTGCCTGGAGTAGGGGCTTTGGAAACATTCAGTACTTC. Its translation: CAWSRGFGNIQYF.